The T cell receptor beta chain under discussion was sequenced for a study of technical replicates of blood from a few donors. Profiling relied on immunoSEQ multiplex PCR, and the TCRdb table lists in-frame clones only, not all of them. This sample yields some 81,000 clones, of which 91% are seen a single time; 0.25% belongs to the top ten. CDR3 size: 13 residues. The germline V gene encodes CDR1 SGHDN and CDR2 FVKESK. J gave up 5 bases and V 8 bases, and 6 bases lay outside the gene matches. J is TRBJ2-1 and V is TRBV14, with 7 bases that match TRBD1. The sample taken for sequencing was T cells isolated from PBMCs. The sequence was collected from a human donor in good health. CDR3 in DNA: TGTGCCAGCCATCAACAGGGGAACAATGAGCAGTTCTTC. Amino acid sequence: CASHQQGNNEQFF.